The 21 T cell receptor beta chains given below trace back to one sample, sequenced in a study of CD8 T cells in ankylosing spondylitis. TCRdb processed the 5' RACE reads anew with MiXCR; each CDR3 protein has one entry. The sample contains approximately 250,000 distinct CDR3 sequences, about 24% of which appear only once. The sequencing sample was made of blood, either unsorted or a sorted T cell fraction (not recorded which). All receptors derive from a male donor with ankylosing spondylitis or in good health (not recorded which).

By share of the sample, this clonotype is medium-sized. V gene TRBV20-1 combines with J gene TRBJ1-5, with D uncertain. V lost 3 bases, J lost 0 bases, and 9 bases lay in between. This CDR3 region has 14 residues. Germline CDR1 reads DFQATT; CDR2 reads SNEGSKA (reference sequence). The CDR3, as DNA: TGCAGTGCTAGTTTCGCTTATAGCAATCAGCCCCAGCATTTT. The encoded protein is CSASFAYSNQPQHF.

This clonotype was detected ten times or more. The CDR3 spells CASSHRGQGSYGYTF. CDR3 DNA sequence: TGTGCCAGCAGCCACAGGGGGCAAGGGAGCTATGGCTACACCTTC. The rearrangement uses TRBV28 and TRBJ1-2, with 9 bases fitting TRBD1. Germline V lookup: CDR1 MDHEN, CDR2 SYDVKM. The CDR3 sequence is 15 residues long. J lost 4 bases, V lost 6 bases, and 9 bases had no gene match.

This clonotype occurred many times. The gene calls are TRBV29-1 and TRBJ1-1, with D possibly being TRBD1 (5 bases). Trimming removed 7 bases at V and 3 bases at J, with 12 bases between. This CDR3 has 12 residues. Germline CDR1 SQVTM, CDR2 ANQGSEA. The CDR3 sequence: CSGGFSDTEAFF. In DNA form, the CDR3 reads TGCAGCGGGGGGTTCTCTGACACTGAAGCTTTCTTT.

V is TRBV6-1 and J is TRBJ2-1, with 7 nucleotides matching TRBD1. CDR1 MNHNS and CDR2 SASEGT come from the germline V gene. The CDR3 length is 14 residues. V dropped 6 bases and J dropped 8; count of bases not matched to a gene: 10. DNA for the CDR3: TGTGCCAGCAGCCCCCAGAGGGGGCGGGATGAGCAGTTCTTC. Protein sequence: CASSPQRGRDEQFF.

This clonotype was observed many times. This rearrangement joins TRBV20-1 to TRBJ2-7; D is perhaps TRBD1 (7 bases). Trimming took 0 bases from V and 7 from J, leaving 16 bases between them. The CDR3 spans 14 residues. The germline CDR1 and CDR2 sequences are DFQATT and SNEGSKA (reference sequence). The CDR3 loop is CSARDIRRGQEQYF. CDR3 nucleotides: TGCAGTGCTAGAGATATTCGGAGGGGGCAAGAGCAGTACTTC.

This clonotype was picked up many times. This sequence joins TRBV11-2 and TRBJ2-3; 9 bases agree with TRBD2. The germline V gene encodes CDR1 SGHAT and CDR2 FQNNGV. V was pared by 5 bases and J by 14 bases, with 14 bases of the junction left unmatched. The CDR3 loop spans 14 amino acids. DNA for the CDR3: TGTGCCAGCAGCCCTCCGGGTAGCGGGGGATCACGGTATTTT. This codes for CASSPPGSGGSRYF.

At least ten counts were recorded for this clonotype. The V call is TRBV12-3 or TRBV12-4, the J call TRBJ2-1, with 15 bases that match TRBD2. V dropped 5 bases and J dropped 7; count of bases not matched to a gene: 9. This CDR3 has 17 amino acids. The DNA for the CDR3 is TGTGCCAGCAGTCTGTGGACTAGCGGGGGGGCAGGAAATGAGCAGTTCTTC. Its protein is CASSLWTSGGAGNEQFF.

This clonotype has more than one count but fewer than ten. The chain is built from TRBV29-1 and TRBJ2-7; possibly TRBD1 for D (5 bases). Trimming stripped 4 bases from V and 0 bases from J, with 16 bases between. Per the germline V gene, CDR1 is SQVTM and CDR2 is ANQGSEA. The CDR3 runs 15 residues. As DNA, the CDR3 is TGCAGCGTTGGGTTGGTTCAGGGATACTCCTACGAGCAGTACTTC. As protein: CSVGLVQGYSYEQYF.

V and J are TRBV12-3 or TRBV12-4 and TRBJ2-1; 10 positions agree with TRBD1. The V segment lost 5 bases and the J segment 4 bases; nucleotides outside the gene matches: 8. The CDR3 contains 16 residues. CDR3 sequence (DNA): TGTGCCAGCAGTCCGACGGGACAGGGGAAATACAATGAGCAGTTCTTC. Its protein product is CASSPTGQGKYNEQFF.

This clonotype was seen more than once but under ten times. This chain uses TRBV20-1 with TRBJ2-7; weak D call: TRBD1 (6 bases). Germline lookup yields CDR1 DFQATT and CDR2 SNEGSKA (reference sequence). V was cut by 6 bases and J by 2 bases, with 14 bases left in between. The CDR3 totals 13 residues. The CDR3 nucleotides are TGCAGTGCCCAACAGGGTGGGGCCTACGAGCAGTACTTC. This encodes CSAQQGGAYEQYF.

This clonotype was picked up many times. The gene calls are TRBV4-1 and TRBJ1-6, with D possibly TRBD1 on 5 matching bases. CDR1 and CDR2 from the germline V gene are MGHRA and YSYEKL. Trimming pared 8 bases from V and 8 bases from J, leaving 16 bases between. This CDR3 is 14 amino acids long. In nucleotides, the CDR3 is TGCGCCAGCTCTAGGGACGTACGCTATTCACCCCTCCACTTT. This encodes CASSRDVRYSPLHF.

This clonotype was counted between two and nine times. The rearrangement links TRBV6-5 to TRBJ2-1, with 7 bases fitting TRBD1. V lost 2 bases, J lost 7 bases, and 8 bases stayed unmatched. This CDR3 is built from 15 residues. The germline gives CDR1 MNHEY, CDR2 SVGAGI. CDR3 sequence (DNA): TGTGCCAGCAGTTACGATAGGGGGCAGGGGAATGAGCAGTTCTTC. Its protein product is CASSYDRGQGNEQFF.

This clonotype was seen many times. The V call is TRBV20-1, the J call TRBJ2-2; D is possibly TRBD1 (8 bases). V lost 2 bases to trimming and J lost 1 base, with 14 bases between them. Germline-derived CDR1 and CDR2 are DFQATT and SNEGSKA (reference sequence). This CDR3 region has 16 residues. This CDR3 is CSARLQGGRNTGELFF. DNA for the CDR3: TGCAGTGCTAGATTACAGGGGGGGAGGAACACCGGGGAGCTGTTTTTT.

This clonotype was found many times. The genes are TRBV6-5 and TRBJ1-1, with unresolved D. The ends were cut back, 7 bases at V and 7 bases at J, with 25 bases in the middle. The CDR3 totals 16 residues. Germline CDR1 MNHEY, CDR2 SVGAGI. As DNA, the CDR3 is TGTGCCAGCACTTCCCCCTTGGGTAATGGAAATAATGAAGCTTTCTTT. Residues: CASTSPLGNGNNEAFF.

This clonotype was seen ten or more times. The V call is TRBV5-5, the J call TRBJ1-5; possible D gene TRBD1, 5 bases. Per germline, CDR1 SGHKS and CDR2 YYEKEE (reference sequence). The CDR3 sequence is 14 residues long. Trimming took off 4 bases at V and 4 bases at J, with 12 bases between the two ends. The CDR3 is CASSLSPGNQPQHF. CDR3 in DNA: TGTGCCAGCAGCCTTTCCCCAGGGAATCAGCCCCAGCATTTT.

This sequence joins TRBV20-1 and TRBJ2-3, with D tentatively TRBD1 (5 bases). The CDR3 totals 16 residues. Germline V CDR1 and CDR2: DFQATT, SNEGSKA (reference sequence). The ends were cut back, 0 bases at V and 4 bases at J, with 17 bases in the middle. The CDR3 nucleotides are TGCAGTGCTAGAGATAGCAGGGTTTCAAAGTCAGATACGCAGTATTTT. It encodes CSARDSRVSKSDTQYF.

In DNA form, the CDR3 reads TGTGCCAGCAGTTTAGGGGACAGGGGGCGAGGTCAGCCCCAGCATTTT. This translates into CASSLGDRGRGQPQHF. This chain connects TRBV12-3 or TRBV12-4 to TRBJ1-5; 12 bases line up with TRBD1. The V gene end was trimmed by 1 base and the J gene end by 6 bases; junction bases not matched to a gene: 4. The CDR3 loop spans 16 amino acids.

This clonotype occurred a few times. V is TRBV19 and J is TRBJ2-7; D perhaps matches TRBD1 (6 bases). V lost 5 bases and J lost 1, with 12 bases in between. Germline-derived CDR1 and CDR2 are LNHDA and SQIVND (reference sequence). The CDR3 contains 14 residues. This CDR3 is CASSSRQESYEQYF. In nucleotides, the CDR3 is TGTGCCAGTAGTTCCCGACAGGAGTCCTACGAGCAGTACTTC.

The V call is TRBV20-1, the J call TRBJ1-1; TRBD1 matches 7 bases. This CDR3 comprises 13 residues. The junction had 4 bases not matched to a gene; V was cut back by 0 bases and J by 6 bases. Germline assignment: CDR1 DFQATT and CDR2 SNEGSKA (reference sequence). CDR3 in amino acids: CSARDRTGSEAFF. The CDR3 nucleotides are TGCAGTGCTAGAGACAGGACAGGATCTGAAGCTTTCTTT.

This clonotype was seen ten or more times. The chain links TRBV20-1 to TRBJ2-5; D may match TRBD1 or TRBD2 (5 bases each). The V gene's germline CDR1 is DFQATT and CDR2 SNEGSKA (reference sequence). This CDR3 is 14 amino acids long. Trimming removed 1 base from V and 5 bases from J, with 14 bases in between. CDR3 sequence: CSARGGSRRETQYF. Written as DNA, the CDR3 is TGCAGTGCTAGAGGGGGGAGCCGCCGGGAGACCCAGTACTTC.

This clonotype was seen a handful of times. Written as DNA, the CDR3 is TGCAGCGTCGGCAGGGGTTACGAGCAGTACTTC. Translated, it gives CSVGRGYEQYF. V gene TRBV29-1 combines with J gene TRBJ2-7; D possibly corresponds to TRBD1 (6 bases). The CDR3 covers 11 residues. The V end was cut by 6 bases, the J end by 4 bases, with 10 bases between. Per the germline V gene, CDR1 is SQVTM and CDR2 is ANQGSEA.